Listed below are T cell receptor beta chains from one sample, sequenced in a study of T cells after yellow fever vaccination. One entry per CDR3 protein results from TCRdb running MiXCR on the 5' RACE reads. This sample yields hundreds of thousands of distinct CDR3 sequences, of which 7.5% to 9% are seen a single time; 18% belongs to the top ten. Source: PBMCs, taken on the day of the first yellow fever vaccination. The receptors come from a man between 18 and 35 years old who received the YFV17D yellow fever vaccine. CDR3s include the opening cysteine and the closing phenylalanine or tryptophan. The D gene is left open where the match is weak. The listing skips clone size in some rows; elsewhere it reads once, few, many or a size class.

TRBJ2-5,TRBV6-1,NA,13,few,TGTGCCAGCAGTGACGCGCTTTTAGAGACCCAGTACTTC,CASSDALLETQYF
TRBJ2-5,TRBV5-1,NA,14,few,TGCGCCAGCAGCTTCTTCCCGGGGACGGAGACCCAGTACTTC,CASSFFPGTETQYF
TRBJ2-7,TRBV7-8,NA,16,NA,TGTGCCAGCAGCCCGCGAGCCTCGGCGGGTCCCCAGGAGCAGTACTTC,CASSPRASAGPQEQYF
TRBJ1-3,TRBV6-1,NA,13,many,TGTGCCAGCAGTCAAAGCTCTGGAAACACCATATATTTT,CASSQSSGNTIYF
TRBJ1-5,TRBV15,NA,16,NA,TGTGCCACCAGCAGAGAGGGGGGCGCGGCCAATCAGCCCCAGCATTTT,CATSREGGAANQPQHF
TRBJ2-3,TRBV9,TRBD2,16,few,TGTGCCAGCAGCCCCAGGCTAGCGGGGCACACAGATACGCAGTATTTT,CASSPRLAGHTDTQYF
TRBJ1-2,TRBV24-1,NA,14,few,TGTGCCACCAGTGATTTGGGCCGAGACTATGGCTACACCTTC,CATSDLGRDYGYTF
TRBJ2-1,TRBV6-2/TRBV6-3,NA,13,many,TGTGCCAGCAGTTACACACTCTACAATGAGCAGTTCTTC,CASSYTLYNEQFF
TRBJ2-5,TRBV10-3,TRBD2,15,NA,TGTGCCATCAGTGGGAGAGCGGGGGGCCAAGAGACCCAGTACTTC,CAISGRAGGQETQYF
TRBJ2-7,TRBV10-3,TRBD1,14,NA,TGTGCCTGCAGCGGACAGGGGGACTACTACGAGCAGTACTTC,CACSGQGDYYEQYF
TRBJ2-1,TRBV7-9,NA,15,NA,TGTGCCAGCAGCCCAGGGGGCGGGGGGACCGTAGGGCAGTTCTTC,CASSPGGGGTVGQFF
TRBJ1-1,TRBV5-4,NA,15,few,TGTGCCAGCAGCTTTCCAGGGGCGGCGAACACTGAAGCTTTCTTT,CASSFPGAANTEAFF
TRBJ1-2,TRBV2,NA,12,few,TGTGCCAGCAGCCTTCAACAGGGCGGCTACACCTTC,CASSLQQGGYTF
TRBJ1-1,TRBV4-1,NA,14,many,TGCGCCAGCAGCCAAGATGCGGGGTACACTGAAGCTTTCTTT,CASSQDAGYTEAFF
TRBJ2-5,TRBV7-2,TRBD2,16,NA,TGTGCCAGCAGTGGGACTAGCGGGGGGATGCAAGAGACCCAGTACTTC,CASSGTSGGMQETQYF
TRBJ2-3,TRBV29-1,NA,12,few,TGCAGCGTTGACTGGGGAGCAGATACGCAGTATTTT,CSVDWGADTQYF
TRBJ2-5,TRBV12-3/TRBV12-4,NA,13,NA,TGTGCCAGCAGTCGACAGGTAGAAGAGACCCAGTACTTC,CASSRQVEETQYF
TRBJ2-7,TRBV12-3/TRBV12-4,NA,13,few,TGTGCCAGCAGTTTAAGGGGATTCGGCGAGCAGTACTTC,CASSLRGFGEQYF
TRBJ1-1,TRBV18,NA,15,NA,TGTGCCAGCTCACCGACCCCGGGACAGAACACTGAAGCTTTCTTT,CASSPTPGQNTEAFF
TRBJ2-1,TRBV27,TRBD1,15,NA,TGTGCCAGCTGCCTTTCGGACAGGGGGCGCGATGAGCAGTTCTTC,CASCLSDRGRDEQFF
TRBJ2-1,TRBV20-1,NA,12,NA,TGCAGTGCACGACGGACCTACAATGAGCAGTTCTTC,CSARRTYNEQFF
TRBJ1-1,TRBV5-6,NA,13,many,TGTGCCAGCCCTGGGACGGGGAACACTGAAGCTTTCTTT,CASPGTGNTEAFF
TRBJ2-5,TRBV7-3,NA,15,few,TGTGCCAGCAGCTTAAATGGGGAACCGCTCGGCCGACGGTACTTC,CASSLNGEPLGRRYF
TRBJ2-1,TRBV20-1,NA,11,few,TGCAGTGCCCGGGTTTACAATGAGCAGTTCTTC,CSARVYNEQFF
TRBJ2-5,TRBV20-1,TRBD2,16,few,TGCAGTGCTAGACTCCCGAGGACTAGCGGGGGGGGGACCCAGTACTTC,CSARLPRTSGGGTQYF
TRBJ2-3,TRBV19,NA,12,NA,TGTGCCAGTAGTAGCCACACAGATACGCAGTATTTT,CASSSHTDTQYF
TRBJ2-6,TRBV29-1,TRBD1,17,NA,TGCAGCGTCGCCGGGACAGGGGGCTTCTCTGGGGCCAACGTCCTGACTTTC,CSVAGTGGFSGANVLTF
TRBJ2-6,TRBV6-2/TRBV6-3,NA,17,few,TGTGCCAGCCGACGGGGGTACGCGGGCTCTGGGGCCAACGTCCTGACTTTC,CASRRGYAGSGANVLTF
TRBJ1-4,TRBV10-3,TRBD1,16,few,TGTGCCATCAGTGACTTTCCGGGACAGGGGAACGAAAAACTGTTTTTT,CAISDFPGQGNEKLFF
TRBJ2-3,TRBV7-9,NA,15,NA,TGTGCCACGAACGACCTCCTAGACCTCACAGATACGCAGTATTTT,CATNDLLDLTDTQYF
TRBJ2-7,TRBV27,NA,13,NA,TGTGCCAGCAGACACCCCGGGGCCTACGAGCAGTACTTC,CASRHPGAYEQYF
TRBJ1-6,TRBV5-1,TRBD1,15,NA,TGCGCCAGCAGCCTAGCGACAGGGTTGAATTCACCCCTCCACTTT,CASSLATGLNSPLHF
TRBJ2-7,TRBV10-2,TRBD2,14,few,TGCGCCAGCTCCACTAGCGGGGCCTCCTGGGAGCAGTACTTC,CASSTSGASWEQYF
TRBJ2-7,TRBV27,NA,14,NA,TGTGCCAGCAGTTTAGGGGGGTCCTACTACGAGCAGTACTTC,CASSLGGSYYEQYF
TRBJ2-5,TRBV7-2,TRBD1,15,NA,TGTGCCAGCAGCCTCCGACAGGGGGGTAGAGAGACCCAGTACTTC,CASSLRQGGRETQYF
TRBJ2-5,TRBV7-3,TRBD1,14,NA,TGTGCCAGCAGCCTGACAGGGGGCAGTGAGACCCAGTACTTC,CASSLTGGSETQYF
TRBJ2-2,TRBV4-2,NA,14,many,TGTGCCAGCAGCCAAGGACTAGACACCGGGGAGCTGTTTTTT,CASSQGLDTGELFF
TRBJ2-2,TRBV21-1,NA,15,many,TGTGCCAGCAGCCTAGCGGGGGGGAACACCGGGGAGCTGTTTTTT,CASSLAGGNTGELFF
TRBJ2-3,TRBV5-6,TRBD1,18,NA,TGTGCCAGCAGCTTGCTAACAGGGGCCCTATTCAGCACAGATACGCAGTATTTT,CASSLLTGALFSTDTQYF
TRBJ2-3,TRBV5-1,NA,14,many,TGCGCCAGCAACGACCCGGGCAGCCAAGATACGCAGTATTTT,CASNDPGSQDTQYF
TRBJ1-2,TRBV12-3/TRBV12-4,NA,16,NA,TGTGCCAGCAGATACACCGGGGGGGGCGCGGGGCGTGGCTACACCTTC,CASRYTGGGAGRGYTF
TRBJ1-4,TRBV7-6,NA,16,few,TGTGCCAGCAGCCCCCCTGTTGGGGGGGAGAATGAAAAACTGTTTTTT,CASSPPVGGENEKLFF
TRBJ1-1,TRBV29-1,NA,11,many,TGCAGCGTTGGGACAGTCACTGAAGCTTTCTTT,CSVGTVTEAFF
TRBJ2-7,TRBV4-1,TRBD1,15,few,TGCGCCAGCAGCCACCCCGGGACAGGGGTTGGCGAGCAGTACTTC,CASSHPGTGVGEQYF
TRBJ2-2,TRBV7-2,TRBD1,14,many,TGTGCCAGCAGCCGTACAGGGGTCACCGGGGAGCTGTTTTTT,CASSRTGVTGELFF
TRBJ2-5,TRBV14,NA,14,few,TGTGCCAGCAGCCATAGAGCAGGACGGGAGACCCAGTACTTC,CASSHRAGRETQYF
TRBJ2-2,TRBV7-3,TRBD2,14,NA,TGTGCCACCCACCCCGGGGGGGGCTCCGGGGAGCTGTTTTTT,CATHPGGGSGELFF
TRBJ1-1,TRBV7-9,TRBD1,14,NA,TGTGCCAGCAGAGGAACAGGGACAGACACTGAAGCTTTCTTT,CASRGTGTDTEAFF
TRBJ2-1,TRBV12-3/TRBV12-4,TRBD1,16,many,TGTGCCAGCAGTCCAGGGACAGGGAGGCCCTACAATGAGCAGTTCTTC,CASSPGTGRPYNEQFF
TRBJ1-2,TRBV7-8,NA,12,few,TGTGCCAGCAGCTTAACAGGAACATACTACACCTTC,CASSLTGTYYTF
TRBJ1-5,TRBV7-2,TRBD1,15,NA,TGTGCCAGCAGCGCCGGACAGGGGGCGAGTCAGCCCCAGCATTTT,CASSAGQGASQPQHF
TRBJ1-1,TRBV5-1,TRBD1,14,few,TGCGCCAGCAGCAAATACGGGACAGACACTGAAGCTTTCTTT,CASSKYGTDTEAFF
TRBJ1-5,TRBV12-3/TRBV12-4,TRBD1,15,NA,TGTGCCAGCAACGGACAGGGGGATAGCAATCAGCCCCAGCATTTT,CASNGQGDSNQPQHF
TRBJ2-5,TRBV11-2,NA,14,NA,TGTGCCAGCAGCGTCCGGGACTACCAAGAGACCCAGTACTTC,CASSVRDYQETQYF
TRBJ1-4,TRBV2,NA,15,few,TGTGCCAGCAGGGTTGAGGCAGGACCAAATGAAAAACTGTTTTTT,CASRVEAGPNEKLFF
TRBJ2-3,TRBV20-1,NA,13,NA,TGCAGTGCTAGAGATGGAAGGGGAGATACGCAGTATTTT,CSARDGRGDTQYF
TRBJ2-5,TRBV7-9,NA,15,NA,TGTGCCAGCAGCCCGCGAGCAGGGCGGCAAGAGACCCAGTACTTC,CASSPRAGRQETQYF